Below are 15 T cell receptor beta chains sequenced from a single sample in a study of blood T cell repertoires in COVID-19. Sequencing was performed with immunoSEQ multiplex PCR; in TCRdb, only in-frame clones are kept and a portion is missing. The table has around 300,000 clones, approximately 85% seen once. The sample taken for sequencing was peripheral blood. These receptors were obtained from a human donor in a cohort sampled during active COVID-19.

The chain combines TRBV27 with TRBJ1-1; D might be TRBD1 (6 bases). Germline CDR1 and CDR2: MNHEY and SMNVEV (reference sequence). The CDR3 loop spans 14 amino acids. V was shortened by 7 bases and J by 1 base, with 13 bases between the two germline ends. CDR3 residues: CASKGGERNTEAFF. For the CDR3, the DNA is TGTGCCAGCAAGGGGGGGGAGAGGAACACTGAAGCTTTCTTT.

CDR3 region: CASSHQGSEAFF. Written as DNA, the CDR3 is TGTGCCAGCAGCCACCAGGGTTCCGAAGCTTTCTTT. The rearrangement joins TRBV7-8 to TRBJ1-1, with a weak D call TRBD1 (5 bases). V lost 5 bases and J lost 8, with 12 bases in between. The CDR3 loop spans 12 amino acids. Germline-derived CDR1 and CDR2 are SGHVS and FQNEAQ.

The chain combines TRBV2 with TRBJ2-5; D might be TRBD2 (7 bases). The ends were cut back, 6 bases at V and 2 bases at J, with 13 bases in the middle. Per germline, CDR1 SNHLY and CDR2 FYNNEI. CDR3 length: 14 amino acids. CDR3 protein: CASRVRGGQETQYF. CDR3 in DNA: TGTGCCAGCAGGGTCAGGGGAGGGCAAGAGACCCAGTACTTC.

The V call is TRBV9, the J call TRBJ2-3, with 7 bases that match TRBD2. Germline CDR1 reads SGDLS; CDR2 reads YYNGEE. The CDR3 contains 14 residues. V was pared by 4 bases and J by 3 bases, with 5 bases of the junction left unmatched. CDR3 sequence: CASSPSGATDTQYF. CDR3 DNA: TGTGCCAGCAGCCCTAGCGGAGCTACAGATACGCAGTATTTT. Full variable domain (rest looked up from reference TRBV9 and TRBJ2-3): DSGVTQTPKHLITATGQRVTLRCSPRSGDLSVYWYQQSLDQGLQFLIQYYNGEERAKGNILERFSAQQFPDLHSELNLSSLELGDSALYFCASSPSGATDTQYFGPGTRLTVL.

Turning to this clone: The junction departs from the called germline gene at one end, perhaps through a read error. The V gene is TRBV7-8, the J gene TRBJ2-7, with D possibly TRBD1 on 5 matching bases. This CDR3 has 14 residues. CDR1 is SGHVS, CDR2 FQNEAQ, per germline. The CDR3 loop reads CASSLDRWLYEQYF. The CDR3 nucleotides read TGTGCCAGCAGTTTAGACAGATGGCTTTACGAGCAGTACTTC.

For the CDR3, the DNA is TGTGCCAGCTCACCATCGCGGGGGGCGGCGACCACCGGGGAGCTGTTTTTT. Protein product: CASSPSRGAATTGELFF. The rearrangement links TRBV18 to TRBJ2-2; TRBD2 matches 8 bases. This CDR3 is built from 17 residues. Germline trimming cut 2 bases from V and 4 bases from J; bases unmatched to any gene: 9. Germline V gives CDR1 KGHSH, CDR2 LQKENI.

This clone has only a few counts. Different DNA sequences within this sample yield the same CDR3. The chain is built from TRBV6-6 and TRBJ1-5, with a tentative D call TRBD1 (5 bases). V lost 2 bases to trimming and J lost 0 bases, with 5 bases between them. The CDR3 has 14 amino acids. Germline V gene lookup returns CDR1 MNHNY and CDR2 SVGAGI (reference sequence). The CDR3 here is CASSYQGSNQPQHF. The CDR3 DNA sequence: TGTGCCAGCAGTTACCAGGGTAGCAATCAGCCCCAGCATTTT.

This clone was seen just once. The chain recombines TRBV6-5 with TRBJ2-3, with D possibly TRBD2 on 6 matching bases. The CDR3 extends over 13 amino acids. Trimming shortened V by 5 bases and J by 6 bases, and 12 bases separated the two germline ends. The germline CDR1 and CDR2 sequences are MNHEY and SVGAGI. CDR3 protein: CASSRERVDTQYF. The CDR3 nucleotides are TGTGCCAGCAGTCGGGAGCGAGTGGATACGCAGTATTTT.

This chain links TRBV7-3 with TRBJ2-3; D may be TRBD2 (5 bases). Germline V gene data show CDR1 as SGHTA and CDR2 as FQGTGA. The CDR3 is made up of 15 amino acids. Trimming shortened V by 6 bases and J by 6 bases, and 19 bases separated the two germline ends. The CDR3 DNA follows: TGTGCCAGCAGGCCTAGCCCTTCCTCGCTCGATACGCAGTATTTT. It codes for CASRPSPSSLDTQYF.

V usage is TRBV15 and J usage is TRBJ2-3, with TRBD2 as a possible D gene (5 bases). Trimming cost V 0 bases and J 6 bases, with 7 bases left between them. Germline V gives CDR1 LNHNV, CDR2 YYDKDF (reference sequence). The CDR3 totals 13 residues. This CDR3 is CATSRDRRDTQYF. The CDR3 DNA is TGTGCCACCAGCAGAGATCGGAGGGATACGCAGTATTTT. Using reference TRBV15 and TRBJ2-3 for the parts outside the CDR3, the full variable domain is DAMVIQNPRYQVTQFGKPVTLSCSQTLNHNVMYWYQQKSSQAPKLLFHYYDKDFNNEADTPDNFQSRRPNTSFCFLDIRSPGLGDTAMYLCATSRDRRDTQYFGPGTRLTVL.

The J gene is TRBJ1-1, the V gene TRBV25-1; possibly TRBD1 for D (6 bases). This CDR3 has 15 amino acids. V shed 0 bases and J shed 8 bases, with 16 bases lying between them. Per the germline V gene, CDR1 is MGHDK and CDR2 is SYGVNS. The CDR3 sequence is CASSEYRGGDSEAFF. For the CDR3, the DNA is TGTGCCAGCAGTGAATATAGGGGGGGAGATTCCGAAGCTTTCTTT.

This clone has only a few counts. The chain employs TRBV5-1 and TRBJ1-1; tentative D call: TRBD1 (5 bases). The CDR3 loop spans 14 amino acids. Germline-derived CDR1 and CDR2 are SGHRS and YFSETQ. V was pared by 0 bases and J by 7 bases, with 13 bases between. The CDR3 here is CASSLVPGQDEAFF. The CDR3 coding sequence is TGCGCCAGCAGCTTGGTACCAGGACAAGATGAAGCTTTCTTT.

The gene calls are TRBV5-1 and TRBJ2-1; D gene ambiguous. Germline V CDR1 and CDR2: SGHRS, YFSETQ. The CDR3 has 15 amino acids. V was pared by 0 bases and J by 0 bases, with 7 bases between. The CDR3 reads CASSLAEVSYNEQFF. The CDR3 DNA follows: TGCGCCAGCAGCTTGGCTGAGGTCTCCTACAATGAGCAGTTCTTC.

This clone was seen a handful of times. The chain carries TRBV7-9 and TRBJ1-1, with D uncertain. The ends were cut back, 3 bases at V and 1 base at J, with 6 bases in the middle. The CDR3 loop spans 13 amino acids. Germline lookup yields CDR1 SEHNR and CDR2 FQNEAQ (reference sequence). This CDR3 reads CASSLQENTEAFF. CDR3 bases: TGTGCCAGCAGCTTGCAGGAGAACACTGAAGCTTTCTTT.

The chain links TRBV30 to TRBJ1-2; D unclear. V lost 2 bases and J 8 bases, leaving 15 bases between the germline ends. The germline CDR1 and CDR2 sequences are GTSNPN and SVGIG (reference sequence). The CDR3 runs to 13 residues. Here the CDR3 DNA reads TGTGCCTGGAGTCGGGGTCGCTCGGGAGGCTACACCTTC. This translates into CAWSRGRSGGYTF.